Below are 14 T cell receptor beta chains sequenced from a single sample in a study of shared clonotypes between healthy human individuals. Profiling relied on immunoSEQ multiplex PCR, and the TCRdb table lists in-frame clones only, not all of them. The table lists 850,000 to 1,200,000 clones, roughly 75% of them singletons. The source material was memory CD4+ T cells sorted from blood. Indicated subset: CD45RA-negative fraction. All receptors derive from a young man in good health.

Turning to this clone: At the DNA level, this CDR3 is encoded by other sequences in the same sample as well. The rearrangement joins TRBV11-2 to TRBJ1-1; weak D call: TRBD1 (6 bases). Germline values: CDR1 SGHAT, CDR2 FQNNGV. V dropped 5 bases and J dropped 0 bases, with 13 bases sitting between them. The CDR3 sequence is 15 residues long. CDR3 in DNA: TGTGCCAGCAGCCTAGGACAGTCCATGAACACTGAAGCTTTCTTT. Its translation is CASSLGQSMNTEAFF.

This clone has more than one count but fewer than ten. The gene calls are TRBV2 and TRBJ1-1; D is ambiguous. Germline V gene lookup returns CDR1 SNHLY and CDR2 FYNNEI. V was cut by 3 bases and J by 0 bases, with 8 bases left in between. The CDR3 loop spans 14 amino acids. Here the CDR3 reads CASSDSVLNTEAFF. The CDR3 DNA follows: TGTGCCAGCAGTGACAGCGTTTTGAACACTGAAGCTTTCTTT. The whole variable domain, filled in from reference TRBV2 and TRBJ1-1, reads EPEVTQTPSHQVTQMGQEVILRCVPISNHLYFYWYRQILGQKVEFLVSFYNNEISEKSEIFDDQFSVERPDGSNFTLKIRSTKLEDSAMYFCASSDSVLNTEAFFGQGTRLTVV.

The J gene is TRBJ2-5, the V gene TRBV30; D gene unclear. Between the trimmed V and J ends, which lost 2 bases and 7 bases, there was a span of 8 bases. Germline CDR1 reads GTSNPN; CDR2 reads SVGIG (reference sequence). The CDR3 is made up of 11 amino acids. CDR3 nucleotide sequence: TGTGCCTGGAGTAGCTCGGGGACCCAGTACTTC. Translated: CAWSSSGTQYF.

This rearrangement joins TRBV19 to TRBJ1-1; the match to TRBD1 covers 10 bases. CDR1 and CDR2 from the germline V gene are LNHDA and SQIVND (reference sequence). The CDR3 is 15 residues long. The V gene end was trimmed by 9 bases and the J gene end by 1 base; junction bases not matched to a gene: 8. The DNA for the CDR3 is TGTGCCAGCAGGGACAGGGGCGGAAGGAACACTGAAGCTTTCTTT. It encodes CASRDRGGRNTEAFF.

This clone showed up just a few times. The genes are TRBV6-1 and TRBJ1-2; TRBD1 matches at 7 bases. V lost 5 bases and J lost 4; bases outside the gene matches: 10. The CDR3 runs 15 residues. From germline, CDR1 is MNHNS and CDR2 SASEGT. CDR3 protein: CASSTPSGTAYGYTF. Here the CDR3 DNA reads TGTGCCAGCAGTACCCCCTCTGGGACAGCCTATGGCTACACCTTC.

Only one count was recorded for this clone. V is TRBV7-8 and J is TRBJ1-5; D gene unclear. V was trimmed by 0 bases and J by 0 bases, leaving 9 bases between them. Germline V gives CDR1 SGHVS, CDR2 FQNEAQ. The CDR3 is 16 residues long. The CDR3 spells CASSLAQALSNQPQHF. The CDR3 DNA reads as TGTGCCAGCAGCTTAGCGCAGGCCCTTAGCAATCAGCCCCAGCATTTT.

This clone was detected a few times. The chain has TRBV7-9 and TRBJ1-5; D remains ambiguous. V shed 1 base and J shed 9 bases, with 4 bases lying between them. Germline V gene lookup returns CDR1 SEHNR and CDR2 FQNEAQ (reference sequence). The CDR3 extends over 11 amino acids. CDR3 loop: CASSLGGPQHF. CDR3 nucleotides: TGTGCCAGCAGCTTAGGGGGGCCCCAGCATTTT.

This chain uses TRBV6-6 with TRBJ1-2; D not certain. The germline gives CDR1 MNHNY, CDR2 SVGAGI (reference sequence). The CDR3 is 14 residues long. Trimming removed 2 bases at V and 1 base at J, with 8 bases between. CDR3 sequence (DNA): TGTGCCAGCAGTTACGCTCATGGTAACTATGGCTACACCTTC. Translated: CASSYAHGNYGYTF.

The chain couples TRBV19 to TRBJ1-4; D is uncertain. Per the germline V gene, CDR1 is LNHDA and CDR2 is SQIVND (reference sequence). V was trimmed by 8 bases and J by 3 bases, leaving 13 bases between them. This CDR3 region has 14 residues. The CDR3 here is CASAQQLSNEKLFF. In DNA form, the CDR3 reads TGTGCCAGTGCCCAACAGCTCTCTAATGAAAAACTGTTTTTT.

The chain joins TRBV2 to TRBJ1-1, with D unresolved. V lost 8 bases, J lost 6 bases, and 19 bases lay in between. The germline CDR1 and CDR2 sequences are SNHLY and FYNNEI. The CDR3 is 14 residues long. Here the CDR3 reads CASVPRMTRPEAFF. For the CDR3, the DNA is TGTGCCAGCGTACCCAGAATGACGAGACCTGAAGCTTTCTTT.

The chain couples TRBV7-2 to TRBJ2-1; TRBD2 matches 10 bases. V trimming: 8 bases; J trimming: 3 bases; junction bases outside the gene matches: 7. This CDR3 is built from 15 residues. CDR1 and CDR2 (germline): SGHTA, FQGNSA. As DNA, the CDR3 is TGTGCCAGCTCAATTTCTAGCGGGGGCTACAATGAGCAGTTCTTC. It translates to CASSISSGGYNEQFF.

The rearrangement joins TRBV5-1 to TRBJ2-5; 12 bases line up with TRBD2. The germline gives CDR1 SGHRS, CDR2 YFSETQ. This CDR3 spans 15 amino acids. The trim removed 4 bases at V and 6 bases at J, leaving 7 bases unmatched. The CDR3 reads CASSQTSGGSKTQYF. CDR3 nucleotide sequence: TGCGCCAGCAGCCAAACTAGCGGGGGGTCGAAGACCCAGTACTTC.

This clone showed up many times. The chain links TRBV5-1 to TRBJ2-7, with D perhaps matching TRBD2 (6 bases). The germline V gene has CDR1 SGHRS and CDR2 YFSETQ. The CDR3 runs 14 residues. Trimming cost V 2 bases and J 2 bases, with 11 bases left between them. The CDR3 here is CASSFSGPPYEQYF. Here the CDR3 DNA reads TGCGCCAGCAGCTTCAGCGGGCCCCCCTACGAGCAGTACTTC.

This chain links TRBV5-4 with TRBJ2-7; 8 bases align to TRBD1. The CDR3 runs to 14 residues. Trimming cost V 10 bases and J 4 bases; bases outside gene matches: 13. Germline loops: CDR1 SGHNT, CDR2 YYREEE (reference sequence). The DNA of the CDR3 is TGTGCCTTTCGACAGGGGAACGAGATATACGAGCAGTACTTC. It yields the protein CAFRQGNEIYEQYF.